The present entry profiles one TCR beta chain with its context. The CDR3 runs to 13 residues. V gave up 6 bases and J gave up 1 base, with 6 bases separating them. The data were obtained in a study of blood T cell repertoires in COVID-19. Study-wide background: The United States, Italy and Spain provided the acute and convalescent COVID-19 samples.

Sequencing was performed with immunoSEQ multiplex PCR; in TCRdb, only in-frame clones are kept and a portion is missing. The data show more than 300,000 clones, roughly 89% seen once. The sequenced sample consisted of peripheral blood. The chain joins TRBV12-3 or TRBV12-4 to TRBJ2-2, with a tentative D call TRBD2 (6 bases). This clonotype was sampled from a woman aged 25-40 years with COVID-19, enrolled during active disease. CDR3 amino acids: CASRGGNTGELFF. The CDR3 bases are TGTGCCAGCAGGGGGGGGAACACCGGGGAGCTGTTTTTT.